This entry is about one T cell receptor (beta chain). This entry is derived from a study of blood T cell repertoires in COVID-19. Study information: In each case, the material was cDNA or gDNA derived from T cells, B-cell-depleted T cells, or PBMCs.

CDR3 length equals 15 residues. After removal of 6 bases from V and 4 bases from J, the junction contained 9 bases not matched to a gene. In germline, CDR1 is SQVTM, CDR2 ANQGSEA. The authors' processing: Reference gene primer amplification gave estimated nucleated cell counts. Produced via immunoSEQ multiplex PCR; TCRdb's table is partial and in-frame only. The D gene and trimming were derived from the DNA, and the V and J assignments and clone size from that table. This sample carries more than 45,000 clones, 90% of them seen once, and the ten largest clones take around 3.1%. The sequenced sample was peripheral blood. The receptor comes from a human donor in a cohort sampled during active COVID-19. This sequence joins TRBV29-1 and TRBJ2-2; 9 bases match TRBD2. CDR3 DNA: TGCAGCGTCCGGGAGCGGGAGGCCGGCACCGGGGAGCTGTTTTTT. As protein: CSVREREAGTGELFF.